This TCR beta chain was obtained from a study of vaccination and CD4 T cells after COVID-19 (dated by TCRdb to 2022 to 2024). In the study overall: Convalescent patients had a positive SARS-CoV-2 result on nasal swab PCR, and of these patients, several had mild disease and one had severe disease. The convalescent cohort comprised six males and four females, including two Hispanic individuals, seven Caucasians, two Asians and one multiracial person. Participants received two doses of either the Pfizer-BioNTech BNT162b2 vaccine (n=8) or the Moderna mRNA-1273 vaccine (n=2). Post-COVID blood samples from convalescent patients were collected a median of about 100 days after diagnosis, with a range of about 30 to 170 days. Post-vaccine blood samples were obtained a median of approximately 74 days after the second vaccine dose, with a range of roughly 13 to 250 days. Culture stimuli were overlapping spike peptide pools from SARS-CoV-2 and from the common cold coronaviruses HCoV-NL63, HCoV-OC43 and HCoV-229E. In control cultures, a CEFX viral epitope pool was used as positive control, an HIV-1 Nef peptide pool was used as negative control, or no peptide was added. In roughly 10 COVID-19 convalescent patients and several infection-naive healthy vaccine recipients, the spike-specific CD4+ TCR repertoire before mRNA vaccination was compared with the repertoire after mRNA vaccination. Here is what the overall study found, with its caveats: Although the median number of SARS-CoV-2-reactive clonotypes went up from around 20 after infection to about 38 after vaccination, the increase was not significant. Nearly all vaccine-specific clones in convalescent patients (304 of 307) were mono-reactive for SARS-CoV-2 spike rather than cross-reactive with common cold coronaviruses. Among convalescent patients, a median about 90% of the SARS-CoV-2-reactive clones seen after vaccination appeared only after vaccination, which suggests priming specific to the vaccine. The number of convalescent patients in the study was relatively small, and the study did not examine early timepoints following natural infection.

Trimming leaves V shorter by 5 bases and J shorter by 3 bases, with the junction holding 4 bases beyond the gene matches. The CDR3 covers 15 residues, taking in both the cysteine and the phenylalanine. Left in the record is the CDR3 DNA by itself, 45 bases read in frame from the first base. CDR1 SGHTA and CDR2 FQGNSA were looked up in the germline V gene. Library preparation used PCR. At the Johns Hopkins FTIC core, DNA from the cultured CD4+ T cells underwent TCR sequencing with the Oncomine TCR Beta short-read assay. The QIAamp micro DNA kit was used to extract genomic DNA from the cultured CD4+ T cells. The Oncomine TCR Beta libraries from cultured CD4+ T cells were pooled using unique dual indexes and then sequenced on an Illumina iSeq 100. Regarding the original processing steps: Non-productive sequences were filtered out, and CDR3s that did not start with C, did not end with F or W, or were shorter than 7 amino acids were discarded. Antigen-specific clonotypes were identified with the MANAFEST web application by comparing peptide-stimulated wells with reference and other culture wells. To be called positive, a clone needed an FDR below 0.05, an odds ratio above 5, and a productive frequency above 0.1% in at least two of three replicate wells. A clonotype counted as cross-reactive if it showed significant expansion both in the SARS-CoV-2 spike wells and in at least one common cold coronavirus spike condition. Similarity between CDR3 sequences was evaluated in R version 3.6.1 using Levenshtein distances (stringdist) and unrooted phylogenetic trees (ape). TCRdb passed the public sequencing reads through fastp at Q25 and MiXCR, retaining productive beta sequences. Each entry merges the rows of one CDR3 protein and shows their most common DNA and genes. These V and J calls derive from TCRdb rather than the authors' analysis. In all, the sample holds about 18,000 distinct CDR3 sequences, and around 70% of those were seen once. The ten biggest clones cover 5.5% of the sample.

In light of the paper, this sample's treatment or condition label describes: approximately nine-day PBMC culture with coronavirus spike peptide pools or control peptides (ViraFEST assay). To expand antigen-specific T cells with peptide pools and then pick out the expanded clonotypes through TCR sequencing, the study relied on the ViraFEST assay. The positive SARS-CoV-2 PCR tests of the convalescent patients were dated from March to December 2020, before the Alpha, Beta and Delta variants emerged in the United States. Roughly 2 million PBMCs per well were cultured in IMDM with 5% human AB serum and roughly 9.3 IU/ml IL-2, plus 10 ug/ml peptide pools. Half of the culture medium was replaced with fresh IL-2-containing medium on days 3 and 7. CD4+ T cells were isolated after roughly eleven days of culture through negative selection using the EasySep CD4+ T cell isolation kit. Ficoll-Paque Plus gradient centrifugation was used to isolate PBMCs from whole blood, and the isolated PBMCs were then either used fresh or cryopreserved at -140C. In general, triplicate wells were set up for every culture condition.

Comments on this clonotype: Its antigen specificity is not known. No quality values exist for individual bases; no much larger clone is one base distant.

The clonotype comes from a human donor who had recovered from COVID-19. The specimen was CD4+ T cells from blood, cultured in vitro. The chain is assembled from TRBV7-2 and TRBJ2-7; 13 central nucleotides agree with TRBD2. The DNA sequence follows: TGTGCCAGCAGCCCCCGGACTAGCGGGAGCTACGAGCAGTACTTC. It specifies CASSPRTSGSYEQYF.